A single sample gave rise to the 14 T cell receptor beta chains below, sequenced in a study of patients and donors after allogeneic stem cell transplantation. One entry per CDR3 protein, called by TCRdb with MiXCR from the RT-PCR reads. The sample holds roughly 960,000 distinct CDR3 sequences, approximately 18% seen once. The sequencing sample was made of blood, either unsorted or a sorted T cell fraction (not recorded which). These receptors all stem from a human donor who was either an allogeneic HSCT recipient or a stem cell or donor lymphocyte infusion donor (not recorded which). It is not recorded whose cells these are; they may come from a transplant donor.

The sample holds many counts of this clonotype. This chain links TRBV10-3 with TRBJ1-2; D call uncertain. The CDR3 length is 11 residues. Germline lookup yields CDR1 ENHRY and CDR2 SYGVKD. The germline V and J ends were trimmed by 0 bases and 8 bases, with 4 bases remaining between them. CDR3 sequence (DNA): TGTGCCATCAGTGAGTCGCTGGGCTACACCTTC. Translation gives CAISESLGYTF.

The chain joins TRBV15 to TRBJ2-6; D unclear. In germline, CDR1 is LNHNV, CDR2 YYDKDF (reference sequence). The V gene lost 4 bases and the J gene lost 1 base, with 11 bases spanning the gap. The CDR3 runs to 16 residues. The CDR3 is CATSTRTVSGANVLTF. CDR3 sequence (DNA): TGTGCCACCAGCACTCGAACCGTGTCTGGGGCCAACGTCCTGACTTTC. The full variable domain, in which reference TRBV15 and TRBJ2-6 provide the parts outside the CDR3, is DAMVIQNPRYQVTQFGKPVTLSCSQTLNHNVMYWYQQKSSQAPKLLFHYYDKDFNNEADTPDNFQSRRPNTSFCFLDIRSPGLGDTAMYLCATSTRTVSGANVLTFGAGSRLTVL.

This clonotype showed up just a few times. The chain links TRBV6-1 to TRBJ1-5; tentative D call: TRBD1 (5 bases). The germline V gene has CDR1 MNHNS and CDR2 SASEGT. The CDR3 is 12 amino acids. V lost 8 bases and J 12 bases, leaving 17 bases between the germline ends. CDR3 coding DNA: TGTGCCAGCCGGGACCCCATGAAGGTCCAGCATTTT. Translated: CASRDPMKVQHF.

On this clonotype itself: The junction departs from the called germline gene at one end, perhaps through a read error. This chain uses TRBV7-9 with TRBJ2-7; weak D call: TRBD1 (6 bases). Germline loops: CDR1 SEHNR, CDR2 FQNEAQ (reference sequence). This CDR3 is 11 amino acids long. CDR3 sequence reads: CASSPTPGTHF. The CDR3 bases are TGTGCCAGCAGCCCAACTCCCGGGACACACTTC.

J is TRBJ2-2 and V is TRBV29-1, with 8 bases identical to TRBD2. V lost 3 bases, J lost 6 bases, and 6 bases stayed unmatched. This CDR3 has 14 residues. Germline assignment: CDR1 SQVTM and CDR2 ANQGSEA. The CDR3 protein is CSVDISGMAGELFF. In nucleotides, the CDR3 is TGCAGCGTTGATATTAGCGGGATGGCCGGGGAGCTGTTTTTT.

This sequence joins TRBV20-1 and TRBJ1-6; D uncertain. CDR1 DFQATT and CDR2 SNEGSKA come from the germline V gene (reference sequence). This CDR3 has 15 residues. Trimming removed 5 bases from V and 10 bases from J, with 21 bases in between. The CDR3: CSALQSMTRTSPLHF. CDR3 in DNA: TGCAGTGCTCTTCAAAGCATGACCCGGACGTCACCCCTCCACTTT.

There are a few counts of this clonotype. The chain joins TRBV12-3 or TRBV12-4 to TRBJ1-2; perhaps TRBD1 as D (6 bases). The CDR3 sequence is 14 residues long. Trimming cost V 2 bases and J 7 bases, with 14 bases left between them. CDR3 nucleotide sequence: TGTGCCAGCAGTTTACAGGGGATTCCGGGTGGCTACACCTTC. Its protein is CASSLQGIPGGYTF.

The CDR3: CASSLAGGSPTDTQYF. In DNA, the CDR3 is TGTGCCAGCAGCTTGGCCGGGGGTAGCCCCACAGATACGCAGTATTTT. The chain recombines TRBV5-6 with TRBJ2-3, with D possibly matching TRBD2 (6 bases). Deletions cut 0 bases from V and 2 bases from J, with 13 bases between. Germline CDR1 SGHDT, CDR2 YYEEEE. The CDR3 totals 16 residues. The full variable domain, completed using reference TRBV5-6 and TRBJ2-3, is DAGVTQSPTHLIKTRGQQVTLRCSPKSGHDTVSWYQQALGQGPQFIFQYYEEEERQRGNFPDRFSGHQFPNYSSELNVNALLLGDSALYLCASSLAGGSPTDTQYFGPGTRLTVL.

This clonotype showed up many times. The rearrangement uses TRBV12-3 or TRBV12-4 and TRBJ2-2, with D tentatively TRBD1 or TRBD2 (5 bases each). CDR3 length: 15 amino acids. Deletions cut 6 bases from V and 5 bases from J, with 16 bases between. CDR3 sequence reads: CASRPRSWGTGELFF. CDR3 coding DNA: TGTGCCAGCAGGCCTAGATCGTGGGGGACCGGGGAGCTGTTTTTT.

CDR3 sequence: CSARHPTGVETQYF. CDR3 nucleotides: TGCAGTGCTAGACACCCAACAGGGGTCGAGACCCAGTACTTC. The chain is built from TRBV20-1 and TRBJ2-5; 7 nucleotides line up with TRBD1. The CDR3 contains 14 residues. Unmatched junction bases numbered 8, after V lost 2 bases and J lost 5 bases. Germline V gene lookup returns CDR1 DFQATT and CDR2 SNEGSKA (reference sequence).

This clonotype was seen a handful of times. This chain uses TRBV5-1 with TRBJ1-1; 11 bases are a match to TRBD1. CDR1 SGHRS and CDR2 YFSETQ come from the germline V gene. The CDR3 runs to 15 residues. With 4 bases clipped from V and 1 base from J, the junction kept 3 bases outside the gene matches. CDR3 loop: CASSGQGAGNTEAFF. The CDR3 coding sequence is TGCGCCAGCAGCGGACAGGGGGCGGGGAACACTGAAGCTTTCTTT.

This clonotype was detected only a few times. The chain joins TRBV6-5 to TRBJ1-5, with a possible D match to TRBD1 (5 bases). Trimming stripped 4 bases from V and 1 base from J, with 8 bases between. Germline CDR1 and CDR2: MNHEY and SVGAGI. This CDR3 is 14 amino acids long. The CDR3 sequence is CASSSWGSNQPQHF. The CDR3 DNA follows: TGTGCCAGCAGTTCCTGGGGGAGCAATCAGCCCCAGCATTTT.

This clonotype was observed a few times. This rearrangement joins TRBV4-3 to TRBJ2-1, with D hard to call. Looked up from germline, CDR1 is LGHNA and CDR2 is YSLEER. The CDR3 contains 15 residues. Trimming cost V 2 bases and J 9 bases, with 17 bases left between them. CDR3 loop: CASSQYVGLGREQFF. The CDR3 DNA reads TGCGCCAGCAGCCAATACGTCGGGCTAGGTCGTGAGCAGTTCTTC.

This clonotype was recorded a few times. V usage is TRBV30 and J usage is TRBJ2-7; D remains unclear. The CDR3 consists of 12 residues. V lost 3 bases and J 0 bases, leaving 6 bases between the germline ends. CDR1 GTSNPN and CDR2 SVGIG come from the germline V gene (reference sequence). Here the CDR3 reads CAWRVSSYEQYF. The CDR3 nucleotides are TGTGCCTGGAGGGTGAGCTCCTACGAGCAGTACTTC.